The 24 T cell receptor beta chains reported below all come from one sample, sequenced in a study of T cells after yellow fever vaccination. TCRdb redid the calling of the 5' RACE reads with MiXCR, one entry per CDR3 protein. The profile shows over 150,000 distinct CDR3 sequences, about 6.2% of them singletons. Specimen: CD4+ T cells sorted from PBMCs, collected on the day of the first yellow fever vaccination. Every receptor here comes from a man aged 18-30 years who received the YFV17D yellow fever vaccine.

This clonotype was recorded a few times. V is TRBV29-1 and J is TRBJ1-5; 8 positions agree with TRBD1. With V trimmed by 1 base and J by 6 bases, 2 bases remained unmatched. The CDR3 has 13 residues. Germline V lookup: CDR1 SQVTM, CDR2 ANQGSEA. The CDR3 DNA sequence: TGCAGCGTTGAAGCAGGGGGCGGTCAGCCCCAGCATTTT. This sequence encodes CSVEAGGGQPQHF.

This clonotype occurred many times. The rearrangement links TRBV10-3 to TRBJ2-7, with a weak D call TRBD1 (6 bases). V lost 1 base, J lost 5 bases, and 12 bases lay in between. Germline V lookup: CDR1 ENHRY, CDR2 SYGVKD. There are 14 residues in the CDR3. CDR3 sequence (DNA): TGTGCCATCAGTGAGTTGAGGGGACAACACGAGCAGTACTTC. It yields the protein CAISELRGQHEQYF.

This clonotype showed up many times. This chain connects TRBV5-1 to TRBJ1-6; possibly TRBD1 for D (5 bases). Germline loops: CDR1 SGHRS, CDR2 YFSETQ. V dropped 2 bases and J dropped 2 bases, with 11 bases sitting between them. The CDR3 extends over 16 amino acids. CDR3 nucleotides: TGCGCCAGCAGCTTTGGGGCAGACACCTATAATTCACCCCTCCACTTT. Amino acid sequence: CASSFGADTYNSPLHF. The variable domain in full, with the rest retrieved from reference TRBV5-1 and TRBJ1-6, is KAGVTQTPRYLIKTRGQQVTLSCSPISGHRSVSWYQQTPGQGLQFLFEYFSETQRNKGNFPGRFSGRQFSNSRSEMNVSTLELGDSALYLCASSFGADTYNSPLHFGNGTRLTVT.

In DNA form, the CDR3 reads TGCGCCAGCAGCTTGAGGGGTAGCGGGGTCCTCGGGGAGCAGTACTTC. Residues: CASSLRGSGVLGEQYF. V usage is TRBV5-1 and J usage is TRBJ2-7; 8 positions match TRBD2. The V gene end was trimmed by 1 base and the J gene end by 7 bases; junction bases not matched to a gene: 13. Germline V gives CDR1 SGHRS, CDR2 YFSETQ. This CDR3 spans 16 amino acids.

This clonotype was seen ten or more times. The genes are TRBV7-3 and TRBJ1-6, with D possibly matching TRBD1 (6 bases). The CDR3 length is 14 residues. The V end was cut by 3 bases, the J end by 9 bases, with 12 bases between. Germline assignment: CDR1 SGHTA and CDR2 FQGTGA. The CDR3 loop reads CASSFDRSRSPLHF. DNA of the CDR3: TGTGCCAGCAGCTTTGACAGGTCGCGTTCACCCCTCCACTTT.

This clonotype was recorded at least ten times. The J gene is TRBJ1-1, the V gene TRBV6-5, with unresolved D. Trimming cost V 1 base and J 0 bases, with 9 bases left between them. Per germline, CDR1 MNHEY and CDR2 SVGAGI. This CDR3 is 15 amino acids long. The CDR3 bases are TGTGCCAGCAGTTACTGGTCGATCTTGAACACTGAAGCTTTCTTT. Its protein product is CASSYWSILNTEAFF.

V gene TRBV6-1 combines with J gene TRBJ1-4, with D unresolved. CDR3 size: 14 residues. V lost 6 bases to trimming and J lost 2 bases, with 10 bases between them. Looked up from germline, CDR1 is MNHNS and CDR2 is SASEGT. The CDR3 DNA reads as TGTGCCAGCAGCCGGGCGCTTACTAATGAAAAACTGTTTTTT. It encodes CASSRALTNEKLFF.

This chain joins TRBV12-3 or TRBV12-4 and TRBJ1-5; D ambiguous. Trimming removed 6 bases at V and 1 base at J, with 10 bases between. This CDR3 is built from 14 residues. The CDR3 loop is CASRPGLSNQPQHF. The DNA for the CDR3 is TGTGCCAGCAGACCAGGACTCAGCAATCAGCCCCAGCATTTT.

The chain recombines TRBV4-2 with TRBJ1-2; 7 positions agree with TRBD1. The CDR3 totals 15 residues. Germline assignment: CDR1 LGHNA and CDR2 YNFKEQ. The junction had 12 bases not matched to a gene; V was cut back by 3 bases and J by 8 bases. DNA for the CDR3: TGTGCCAGCAGCCACACCACAGGGGATAAGTCGGGCTACACCTTC. This sequence encodes CASSHTTGDKSGYTF.

Many counts were recorded for this clonotype. The chain links TRBV7-2 to TRBJ2-5; D is unresolved. The V end was cut by 6 bases, the J end by 1 base, with 9 bases between. Looked up from germline, CDR1 is SGHTA and CDR2 is FQGNSA. This CDR3 has 13 residues. The CDR3, as DNA: TGTGCCAGCAGTTTTCGTGGCCAAGAGACCCAGTACTTC. Its translation: CASSFRGQETQYF. Filled out from reference TRBV7-2 and TRBJ2-5, the complete variable domain reads GAGVSQSPSNKVTEKGKDVELRCDPISGHTALYWYRQSLGQGLEFLIYFQGNSAPDKSGLPSDRFSAERTGGSVSTLTIQRTQQEDSAVYLCASSFRGQETQYFGPGTRLLVL.

This clonotype was recorded at least ten times. The chain links TRBV11-2 to TRBJ2-4; 7 bases align to TRBD1. Unmatched junction bases numbered 5, after V lost 5 bases and J lost 1 base. There are 15 residues in the CDR3. Looked up from germline, CDR1 is SGHAT and CDR2 is FQNNGV. The CDR3 region is CASSPPTGAKNIQYF. The CDR3 nucleotides are TGTGCCAGCAGCCCGCCGACAGGGGCCAAAAACATTCAGTACTTC.

This clonotype was seen a few times. This rearrangement joins TRBV20-1 to TRBJ1-4; D unresolved. There are 14 residues in the CDR3. Germline CDR1 is DFQATT and CDR2 is SNEGSKA (reference sequence). The V end lost 0 bases, the J end lost 4 bases, and 9 bases lay between the germline ends. The DNA for the CDR3 is TGCAGTGCTAGAGATACAGCCCTTAATGAAAAACTGTTTTTT. Protein: CSARDTALNEKLFF.

This clonotype showed up many times. This rearrangement joins TRBV27 to TRBJ2-7; D remains ambiguous. This CDR3 is 12 amino acids long. V lost 5 bases and J 4 bases, leaving 9 bases between the germline ends. Germline lookup yields CDR1 MNHEY and CDR2 SMNVEV (reference sequence). For the CDR3, the DNA is TGTGCCAGCAGTGGCCCGGATTACGAGCAGTACTTC. Translation gives CASSGPDYEQYF.

The rearrangement uses TRBV11-2 and TRBJ2-2; D perhaps matches TRBD2 (6 bases). Germline CDR1 is SGHAT and CDR2 is FQNNGV. The CDR3 covers 14 residues. Trimming cost V 5 bases and J 6 bases, with 13 bases left between them. In DNA form, the CDR3 reads TGTGCCAGCAGCCCCCACTTAGCGGCCGGGGAGCTGTTTTTT. It is translated as CASSPHLAAGELFF.

This sequence joins TRBV5-1 and TRBJ2-1; no clear D gene. V dropped 9 bases and J dropped 3 bases, with 16 bases sitting between them. The CDR3 is 14 residues long. CDR1 is SGHRS, CDR2 YFSETQ, per germline. The CDR3 DNA reads as TGCGCCACCGCCTCCCAGGAGTTCTACAATGAGCAGTTCTTC. Protein: CATASQEFYNEQFF.

CDR3 residues: CASNPRESGEQFF. DNA for the CDR3: TGTGCCAGCAACCCCCGGGAGTCGGGTGAGCAGTTCTTC. J is TRBJ2-1 and V is TRBV2; D possibly corresponds to TRBD2 (6 bases). The CDR3 is made up of 13 amino acids. CDR1 SNHLY and CDR2 FYNNEI come from the germline V gene. The V and J ends lost 7 bases and 9 bases respectively, with 16 bases between them.

This clonotype has just a few counts. The chain joins TRBV7-3 to TRBJ2-7; no clear D gene. Trimming left V 5 bases short and J 0 bases short, with 8 bases between. CDR1 is SGHTA, CDR2 FQGTGA, per germline. The CDR3 has 13 amino acids. The CDR3 region is CASSTQSSYEQYF. CDR3 DNA: TGTGCCAGCAGCACCCAGAGCTCCTACGAGCAGTACTTC.

Only a few counts were recorded for this clonotype. V and J are TRBV5-1 and TRBJ2-7; D possibly uses TRBD1 or TRBD2 (5 bases each). Germline lookup yields CDR1 SGHRS and CDR2 YFSETQ. V gave up 5 bases and J gave up 4 bases, with 13 bases separating them. CDR3 size: 13 residues. The CDR3 nucleotides are TGCGCCAGCAGTCCGGGACGGACTTACGAGCAGTACTTC. This codes for CASSPGRTYEQYF.

The chain carries TRBV19 and TRBJ1-2; D is undetermined. This CDR3 contains 14 residues. CDR1 and CDR2 (germline): LNHDA, SQIVND (reference sequence). Trimming removed 7 bases at V and 4 bases at J, with 16 bases between. In DNA, the CDR3 is TGTGCCAGTACGCGAGATCGAGGTTCCTATGGCTACACCTTC. This translates into CASTRDRGSYGYTF. The whole variable domain, remainder taken from reference TRBV19 and TRBJ1-2, is DGGITQSPKYLFRKEGQNVTLSCEQNLNHDAMYWYRQDPGQGLRLIYYSQIVNDFQKGDIAEGYSVSREKKESFPLTVTSAQKNPTAFYLCASTRDRGSYGYTFGSGTRLTVV.

V is TRBV2 and J is TRBJ2-7; D is undetermined. The germline V gene has CDR1 SNHLY and CDR2 FYNNEI. V gave up 7 bases and J gave up 9 bases, with 13 bases separating them. The CDR3 is 11 amino acids. The CDR3 sequence is CASIYHGGQYV. The CDR3 DNA reads as TGTGCCAGCATCTACCACGGCGGGCAGTACGTC.

There are a few counts of this clonotype. V gene TRBV4-1 combines with J gene TRBJ1-5; 7 bases are a match to TRBD1. Per germline, CDR1 MGHRA and CDR2 YSYEKL. This CDR3 is 16 amino acids long. V shed 4 bases, J shed 7 bases, and the junction held 13 bases outside the gene matches. CDR3 nucleotides: TGCGCCAGCAGCCGGACATTAGGGGGCTACGAACAGCCCCAGCATTTT. Its protein is CASSRTLGGYEQPQHF.

This clonotype has only a few counts. This chain uses TRBV5-1 with TRBJ2-5; 7 positions match TRBD1. Germline V lookup: CDR1 SGHRS, CDR2 YFSETQ. V lost 2 bases and J lost 4; bases outside the gene matches: 8. The CDR3 is 15 residues long. The DNA of the CDR3 is TGCGCCAGCAGCTTTGGGGCCAACAGGGGAGAGACCCAGTACTTC. The encoded protein is CASSFGANRGETQYF. Looking up the rest from reference TRBV5-1 and TRBJ2-5 gives the full variable domain: KAGVTQTPRYLIKTRGQQVTLSCSPISGHRSVSWYQQTPGQGLQFLFEYFSETQRNKGNFPGRFSGRQFSNSRSEMNVSTLELGDSALYLCASSFGANRGETQYFGPGTRLLVL.

This clonotype was seen at least ten times. The chain is built from TRBV7-3 and TRBJ2-2; D ambiguous. Germline values: CDR1 SGHTA, CDR2 FQGTGA. Trimming took 5 bases from V and 0 from J, leaving 13 bases between them. The CDR3 covers 16 residues. CDR3 sequence reads: CASSPQISSNTGELFF. In DNA form, the CDR3 reads TGTGCCAGCAGCCCTCAGATCAGCTCGAACACCGGGGAGCTGTTTTTT.

This clonotype was found a few times. The rearrangement links TRBV11-2 to TRBJ1-2, with TRBD1 identical over 9 bases. In germline, CDR1 is SGHAT, CDR2 FQNNGV. J gave up 6 bases and V 4 bases, and 3 bases lay outside the gene matches. The CDR3 is made up of 13 amino acids. The CDR3 region is CASSWGQGDGYTF. The CDR3 bases are TGTGCCAGCAGCTGGGGACAGGGTGATGGCTACACCTTC. Full variable domain (remainder filled in from reference TRBV11-2 and TRBJ1-2): EAGVAQSPRYKIIEKRQSVAFWCNPISGHATLYWYQQILGQGPKLLIQFQNNGVVDDSQLPKDRFSAERLKGVDSTLKIQPAKLEDSAVYLCASSWGQGDGYTFGSGTRLTVV.